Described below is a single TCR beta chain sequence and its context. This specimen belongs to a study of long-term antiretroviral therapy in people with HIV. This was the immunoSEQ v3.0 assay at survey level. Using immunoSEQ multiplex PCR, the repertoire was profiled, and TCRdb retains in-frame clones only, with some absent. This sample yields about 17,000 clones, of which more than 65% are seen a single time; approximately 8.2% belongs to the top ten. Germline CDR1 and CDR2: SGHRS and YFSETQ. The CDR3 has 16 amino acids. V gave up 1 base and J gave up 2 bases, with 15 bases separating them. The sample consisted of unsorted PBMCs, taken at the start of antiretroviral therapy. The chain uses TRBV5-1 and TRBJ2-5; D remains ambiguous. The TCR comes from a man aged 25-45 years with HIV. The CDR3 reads CASSLTMSWSQETQYF. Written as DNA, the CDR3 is TGCGCCAGCAGCTTGACGATGAGCTGGAGTCAAGAGACCCAGTACTTC. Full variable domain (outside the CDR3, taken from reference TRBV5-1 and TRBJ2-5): KAGVTQTPRYLIKTRGQQVTLSCSPISGHRSVSWYQQTPGQGLQFLFEYFSETQRNKGNFPGRFSGRQFSNSRSEMNVSTLELGDSALYLCASSLTMSWSQETQYFGPGTRLLVL.